This T cell receptor beta chain is drawn from a study of OX40 agonist ivuxolimab in advanced cancers. Overall study: Partial responses, seen in three patients, involved one hepatocellular carcinoma and two cutaneous melanomas.

This CDR3 is 13 amino acids long. V was trimmed by 5 bases and J by 4 bases, leaving 11 bases between them. CDR1 SEHNR and CDR2 FQNEAQ come from the germline V gene (reference sequence). Sequenced by immunoSEQ multiplex PCR; TCRdb stores in-frame clones only, minus some. The sample includes roughly 68,000 clones, around 90% of them seen just once. The chain links TRBV7-9 to TRBJ2-5; D remains ambiguous. Sequencing used CD4+ or CD8+ T cells sorted from blood, obtained in a trial of the OX40 agonist ivuxolimab. The TCR sequence derives from an adult with an advanced solid tumor such as melanoma, head and neck, liver or kidney cancer. CDR3: CASSLTLGETQYF. The CDR3 nucleotides are TGTGCCAGCAGCCTGACCCTTGGAGAGACCCAGTACTTC.